These 2 T cell receptor beta chains originate from one sample sequenced in a study of T cell responses to AZD1222 COVID-19 vaccine (dated by TCRdb to the early 2020s). What the time point label conveys for this sample: baseline before first vaccination. The library was prepared using the immunoSEQ multiplex PCR assay. This immuneACCESS table, as held by TCRdb, lists in-frame sequences with V and J called but not all clones. Of the missing ones, under half trace to an unresolved V gene in checked studies; the others have no known cause. A total of fewer than 95,000 clones appear in this sample, over 75% of them only once. Under 35% of the sample is held by the ten biggest clonotypes. The material sequenced was peripheral blood, taken on day 0 of AZD1222 vaccination. The receptors originated from an adult in good health.

The chain combines TRBV11-2 with TRBJ2-7; D is possibly TRBD1 (6 bases). This CDR3 comprises 15 residues. Deletions cut 1 base from V and 0 bases from J, with 10 bases between. Per the germline V gene, CDR1 is SGHAT and CDR2 is FQNNGV. CDR3 in DNA: TGTGCCAGCAGCTTAGTTATGACAGGCTCCTACGAGCAGTACTTC. It codes for CASSLVMTGSYEQYF.

The rearrangement uses TRBV10-3 and TRBJ2-7; tentative D call: TRBD2 (6 bases). Germline lookup yields CDR1 ENHRY and CDR2 SYGVKD. The CDR3 length is 15 residues. Trimming stripped 5 bases from V and 6 bases from J, with 20 bases between. This CDR3 is CAISMAGRTVIEQYF. CDR3 coding DNA: TGTGCCATCAGTATGGCGGGGAGAACGGTCATCGAGCAGTACTTC.